Listed below are T cell receptor beta chains from one sample, sequenced in a study of identical twins. TCRdb recomputed calls from the 5' RACE reads with MiXCR, one row per CDR3 protein. The table includes around 1.7 million distinct CDR3 sequences, less than 35% detected once. Input material: cord blood. The receptors were gathered from a newborn girl in good health. CDR3s include the opening cysteine and the closing phenylalanine or tryptophan. D genes are given only for firm matches. Part of the rows lack a size; the others show once, few, many or a class for expanded clones.

abundance	len	j_gene	d_gene	v_gene	CDR3nt	CDR3aa
many	16	TRBJ2-7	TRBD1	TRBV5-1	TGCGCCAGCAGCCGCCGACAGGGTTACAGCTCCTACGAGCAGTACTTC	CASSRRQGYSSYEQYF
NA	12	TRBJ2-1	NA	TRBV20-1	TGCAGTGCTAGCCTTCCCAGCGCCGAGCAGTTCTTC	CSASLPSAEQFF
few	15	TRBJ2-7	TRBD1	TRBV29-1	TGCAGCGTTGAAGATCCAGGGACAGGGGGCTACGAGCAGTACTTC	CSVEDPGTGGYEQYF
many	14	TRBJ2-1	NA	TRBV3-1	TGTGCCAGCAGCCAAGTAGCCGGTTACAATGAGCAGTTCTTC	CASSQVAGYNEQFF
few	15	TRBJ2-4	NA	TRBV20-1	TGCAGTGCGAGAGCGTGGACTTTAGCCAAAAACATTCAGTACTTC	CSARAWTLAKNIQYF
many	14	TRBJ2-5	NA	TRBV12-3/TRBV12-4	TGTGCCAGCAGTTTAATAGGGCTACAAGAGACCCAGTACTTC	CASSLIGLQETQYF
NA	12	TRBJ2-1	TRBD2	TRBV6-1	TGTGCCAGCAGTGAGGGGACTAGCGTGCAGTTCTTC	CASSEGTSVQFF
NA	15	TRBJ2-3	NA	TRBV13	TGTGCCAGCAGCTTATCACTAGCCGGCAGAAATACGCAGTATTTT	CASSLSLAGRNTQYF
NA	15	TRBJ1-1	TRBD1	TRBV27	TGTGCCAGCAGTTCCTGGACAGGGGGAAACACTGAAGCTTTCTTT	CASSSWTGGNTEAFF
NA	16	TRBJ2-1	TRBD2	TRBV20-1	TGCAGTGCTACTCCTCTAGCGGGAGGGCCTGGGAATGAGCAGTTCTTC	CSATPLAGGPGNEQFF
NA	14	TRBJ1-2	NA	TRBV29-1	TGCAGCGTTGAAGATCGATGGAGGGGATATGGCTACACCTTC	CSVEDRWRGYGYTF
few	13	TRBJ2-3	NA	TRBV29-1	TGCAGCGTTGGGAGGCTCAGCACAGATACGCAGTATTTT	CSVGRLSTDTQYF
NA	14	TRBJ2-3	NA	TRBV7-2	TGTGCCAGCAGCTTAGGGCTAGACGGAGATACGCAGTATTTT	CASSLGLDGDTQYF
NA	14	TRBJ2-1	TRBD2	TRBV12-3/TRBV12-4	TGTGCCAACAGTCCCATGACTAGCGGCAATGAGCAGTTCTTC	CANSPMTSGNEQFF
NA	15	TRBJ1-1	NA	TRBV5-5	TGTGCCAGCAGCCAAAACGGACTGATGAACACTGAAGCTTTCTTT	CASSQNGLMNTEAFF
NA	14	TRBJ2-5	NA	TRBV13	TGTGCCAGCAGCTTTTGGGGGGCCTACAATGAGCAGTACTTC	CASSFWGAYNEQYF
few	17	TRBJ2-3	TRBD2	TRBV2	TGTGCCAGCAGTGAGGGGCTAGCGGGGAGCTTCACAGATACGCAGTATTTT	CASSEGLAGSFTDTQYF
few	14	TRBJ2-5	NA	TRBV2	TGTGCCAGCAGTGAACCCGCCCCCCAAGAGACCCAGTACTTC	CASSEPAPQETQYF
few	15	TRBJ2-7	TRBD2	TRBV28	TGTGCCAGCAGTCCAGCGACTAGCGGGATCTACGAGCAGTACTTC	CASSPATSGIYEQYF
few	16	TRBJ2-7	TRBD2	TRBV20-1	TGCAGTGCTAGAGGGACTAGCGGGAGACCGTCCTACGAGCAGTACTTC	CSARGTSGRPSYEQYF
NA	18	TRBJ2-1	NA	TRBV20-1	TGCAGTGCTAGAGTCACCACAGGCTGGTCCTCGGGGAGTAATGAGCAGTTCTTC	CSARVTTGWSSGSNEQFF
few	18	TRBJ2-2	TRBD2	TRBV9	TGTGCCAGCAGCGTAGCGGCAGGACTAGCGACTAACACCGGGGAGCTGTTTTTT	CASSVAAGLATNTGELFF
NA	15	TRBJ1-4	NA	TRBV5-4	TGTGCCAGCAGCTTTTCCCCCCAGCCCAATGAAAAACTGTTTTTT	CASSFSPQPNEKLFF
NA	11	TRBJ1-4	NA	TRBV29-1	TGCAGCGCCCTATACCGGGAAAAACTGTTTTTT	CSALYREKLFF
many	13	TRBJ1-2	NA	TRBV5-1	TGCGCCAGCAGCTGGGCAGCTAACTATGGCTACACCTTC	CASSWAANYGYTF
NA	17	TRBJ2-1	NA	TRBV27	TGTGCCAGCAGTTCCACCTCTAGCGTCCGGGTCGACAATGAGCAGTTCTTC	CASSSTSSVRVDNEQFF
NA	12	TRBJ1-1	NA	TRBV25-1	TGTGCCAGCAGTGAAGGAGGCAGAATGGCTTTCTTT	CASSEGGRMAFF
few	13	TRBJ1-6	NA	TRBV10-3	TGTGCCACCGGGACGGGGGAAGGATCACCCCTCCACTTT	CATGTGEGSPLHF
NA	15	TRBJ1-5	NA	TRBV28	TGTGCCAGCAGCCTAATGTGGCGGAGCAATCAGCCCCAGCATTTT	CASSLMWRSNQPQHF
few	18	TRBJ2-7	TRBD1	TRBV28	TGTGCCAGCAGTTTAGCCCATAGGACAGGGGTTGGCTCCTACGAGCAGTACTTC	CASSLAHRTGVGSYEQYF
few	13	TRBJ2-1	NA	TRBV6-1	TGTGCCAGCAGTGAAGCTGGGACGGGGGAGCAGTTCTTC	CASSEAGTGEQFF
NA	15	TRBJ1-1	NA	TRBV5-1	TGCGCCAGCAGCTTGGTCCACAGGGAGGACACTGAAGCTTTCTTT	CASSLVHREDTEAFF
NA	17	TRBJ2-7	TRBD2	TRBV7-2	TGTGCCAGCAGCTTAGGACTAGCGGGGGGCAACTCCTACGAGCAGTACTTC	CASSLGLAGGNSYEQYF
NA	14	TRBJ1-1	NA	TRBV28	TGTGCCAGCAGTTTAAAAGGAGTGGTCGCTGAAGCTTTCTTT	CASSLKGVVAEAFF
many	19	TRBJ2-7	TRBD2	TRBV29-1	TGCAGCGTTGAAGATCTTATACACTCCAGAGCACAAGCGGGAGCCGAGCAGTACTTC	CSVEDLIHSRAQAGAEQYF
NA	15	TRBJ2-5	NA	TRBV7-2	TGTGCCAGCAGCTTCGGCTCTCCACAAGGAGAGACCCAGTACTTC	CASSFGSPQGETQYF
NA	14	TRBJ2-7	TRBD2	TRBV6-6	TGTGCCAGCAGTAGACTAGCCATAGGGAATGAGCAGTACTTC	CASSRLAIGNEQYF
few	19	TRBJ2-7	TRBD2	TRBV4-1	TGCGCCAGCAGCCAAAGGGTGGGACTAGCGGGAGTTTTTCCCTACGAGCAGTACTTC	CASSQRVGLAGVFPYEQYF
once	14	TRBJ1-5	NA	TRBV3-1	TGTGCCAGCAGCCAAGAGTTGGGTGCTCAGCCCCAGCATTTT	CASSQELGAQPQHF
NA	17	TRBJ2-5	TRBD2	TRBV15	TGTGCCACCAGCCCACAAAACGGCGGACTAGCGGAGGAGACCCAGTACTTC	CATSPQNGGLAEETQYF
NA	14	TRBJ1-4	NA	TRBV12-3/TRBV12-4	TGTGCCAGCAAAATCGGGCAGGGGAGGGAAAAACTGTTTTTT	CASKIGQGREKLFF
NA	19	TRBJ2-7	TRBD2	TRBV20-1	TGCAGTGCTATTAGCTATAAGCGGGAGGGACAAACCAGCTCCTACGAGCAGTACTTC	CSAISYKREGQTSSYEQYF